This TCR beta chain was retrieved from a study of blood T cell repertoires in COVID-19. The CDR3 is 15 amino acids. V lost 8 bases and J 0 bases, leaving 15 bases between the germline ends. Germline V CDR1 and CDR2: MGHDK, SYGVNS. Clones were sequenced by immunoSEQ multiplex PCR, and TCRdb holds only the in-frame ones, with some missing. The data contain roughly 230,000 clones, 82% of them singletons. The sequence came from a woman aged 60-75 years who had recovered from COVID-19. The chain employs TRBV25-1 and TRBJ2-3; D is uncertain. Input material: PBMCs or T cells enriched from blood (not recorded which). The CDR3 DNA follows: TGTGCCAGCTCAGGATCACGCGATAGCACAGATACGCAGTATTTT. Translated, it gives CASSGSRDSTDTQYF. Using reference TRBV25-1 and TRBJ2-3 for the parts outside the CDR3, the full variable domain is EADIYQTPRYLVIGTGKKITLECSQTMGHDKMYWYQQDPGMELHLIHYSYGVNSTEKGDLSSESTVSRIRTEHFPLTLESARPSHTSQYLCASSGSRDSTDTQYFGPGTRLTVL.